This T cell receptor (beta chain) is from a study of shared clonotypes between healthy human individuals. This table comes from immunoSEQ multiplex PCR, and its TCRdb copy is limited to in-frame clones, with some not included. This sample has around 2,000,000 clones, with 85% to 95% found just once. As defined, naive CD8 cells were CD45RO-negative and positively selected for CCR7, with terminally differentiated effector memory CD45RA+ cells excluded. The V end lost 5 bases, the J end lost 6 bases, and 23 bases lay between the germline ends. The CDR3 is 16 amino acids. Germline CDR1 is SGHTA and CDR2 is FQGNSA.

The TCR sequence derives from a man aged 18 to 29 in good health. Some clones in this sample may be carry-over from other donors' samples. This sequence joins TRBV7-2 and TRBJ2-7, with D perhaps being TRBD1 or TRBD2 (7 bases each). Sequencing used naive CD8+ T cells from PBMCs. CDR3 protein: CASSLRGGRIESEQYF. For the CDR3, the DNA is TGTGCCAGCAGCCTCAGGGGGGGGAGAATAGAATCCGAGCAGTACTTC.